The T cell receptor (beta chain) described here comes from a study of shared T cell receptors in the human thymus (dated by TCRdb to the early 2020s). The study in broad terms: The study investigated the way shared, self-reactive T-cell receptor alpha chains are produced in the human thymus.

The library was generated by the immunoSEQ multiplex PCR assay. The clones in this table, taken by TCRdb from immuneACCESS, are in-frame only. Not every clone is retained; where verified, under half of the shortfall comes from an unresolved V gene, and the cause of the rest is unknown. The sample table lists 630,000 or so clones, over 75% of them with a count of one. In total, the top ten clones hold 0.009% to 0.0095% of the sample. The germline V gene yields LGHNA for CDR1 and YSLEER for CDR2. The CDR3 holds 20 amino acids from the cysteine to the phenylalanine. Only the CDR3 part of the read is kept: 60 bases, read in frame from the first base. After removal of 5 bases from V and 8 bases from J, the junction retains 25 bases not matched to a gene. With respect to this clone: Its antigen is currently not known. No much larger clonotype is one base removed from it; base qualities were not supplied.

These data are also associated with another study on human thymus T cells. The second paper states: Immunologically healthy infants undergoing open corrective cardiac surgery for congenital heart defects in Finland were used as donors. Thymus tissue was collected as surgical resects that were removed during corrective cardiac surgery. Both the thymic and the peripheral blood repertoires appeared to show biased V and J gene segment usage. Highly overlapping thymic TCR repertoires among unrelated individuals were reported in the related research. The study described the TCR alpha and beta repertoires in about eight infant thymus samples and a handful of matching peripheral blood samples. Donor ages ranged from about 6 to 250 days, and the cohort comprised roughly 6 male and a couple of female infants. Thymocytes were released mechanically from tissue and stored at -70 °C as pellets of about 10-34 million cells. Genomic DNA was extracted from frozen cell pellets with a QIAsymphony instrument. Using the immunoSEQ multiplex PCR assay, the TCRB and TCRAD loci were amplified from a standardized quantity of quality-controlled genomic DNA. Amplicons spanned the V(D)J region at a length sufficient to cover the CDR3 and identify V and J genes. Amplicon sequencing was performed on an Illumina platform through the commercial immunoSEQ service. Primer bias and sequencing errors were corrected as previously described, and TCRAD and TCRB definitions were based on the IMGT database. Repertoires were analysed with immunoSEQ Analyzer 3.0 and VDJTools, covering basic statistics, V/J segment usage, diversity estimates, rarefaction and pairwise overlap. Chao1, ChaoE, Efron-Thisted, Shannon and inverse Simpson indices were used to estimate diversity, which was also estimated on datasets down-sampled to the smallest sample. Repertoire overlap was assessed by strict matching of CDR3 nucleotide sequence, V gene and J gene, and clustering was done by Jaccard-based multidimensional scaling. On average, thymus samples yielded about 730,000 unique TCRB clonotypes, whereas blood samples yielded about 84,000.

What was sequenced was thymocytes. The sequence links TRBV4-3 to TRBJ2-1; 9 bases in between match TRBD1. The receptor was isolated from a boy under three years old with a congenital heart defect. Donor details come from another sample of the same person, matched by shared clones. The sequence in DNA is TGCGCCAGCAGCAAAGGGGGGACAGGGAAAGGGGAGGCCAAGGAGGATGAGCAGTTCTTC. The resulting protein is CASSKGGTGKGEAKEDEQFF.